These T cell receptor beta chains were read from a single sample in a study of cytomegalovirus exposure and HLA in healthy donors. The table came from immunoSEQ multiplex PCR; TCRdb's copy has only in-frame clones and leaves some out. Counted here are roughly 130,000 clones, 85% to 90% occurring once; the ten biggest clones make up roughly 3%. Sequencing used PBMCs. These receptors were collected from a man younger than 35 in good health and CMV-seronegative. Both conserved end residues are part of each CDR3. Each record gives: J gene, V gene, D gene, clone size, CDR3 protein, CDR3 DNA. D genes are given only for firm matches. Clone sizes are given selectively: once, few, many, or a class where the clone is expanded.

TRBJ2-5 | TRBV7-7 | . | . | CASSLGAEETQYF | TGTGCCAGCAGCTTAGGCGCCGAAGAGACCCAGTACTTC
TRBJ2-7 | TRBV7-9 | . | once | CASSPPGSATYEQYF | TGTGCCAGCAGCCCCCCGGGGAGCGCGACCTACGAGCAGTACTTC
TRBJ2-7 | TRBV28 | TRBD1 | . | CASSYDRGYEQYF | TGTGCCAGCAGCTACGACAGGGGGTACGAGCAGTACTTC
TRBJ2-3 | TRBV25-1 | . | . | CASSGGPGEWDTQYF | TGTGCCAGCAGTGGTGGGCCGGGAGAGTGGGATACGCAGTATTTT
TRBJ2-3 | TRBV5-6 | . | . | CASSLGGSTDTQYF | TGTGCCAGCAGCTTGGGAGGGAGCACAGATACGCAGTATTTT
TRBJ2-7 | TRBV2 | . | . | CASEDFGEQYF | TGTGCCAGCGAAGATTTCGGGGAGCAGTACTTC
TRBJ2-6 | TRBV2 | . | once | CASSELGANSGANVLTF | TGTGCCAGCAGTGAACTGGGGGCCAACTCTGGGGCCAACGTCCTGACTTTC
TRBJ1-4 | TRBV25-1 | . | . | CASSDNRFGNEKLFF | TGTGCCAGCAGTGACAACAGGTTCGGGAATGAAAAACTGTTTTTT
TRBJ2-3 | TRBV14 | TRBD2 | . | CASSQERGFRADTQYF | TGTGCCAGCAGCCAGGAGCGGGGGTTCCGGGCAGATACGCAGTATTTT
TRBJ2-1 | TRBV25-1 | TRBD2 | . | CASSGPGLERERFF | TGTGCCAGCAGTGGACCGGGACTAGAAAGGGAGAGGTTCTTC
TRBJ1-2 | TRBV28 | . | . | CASSPPGGVYGYTF | TGTGCCAGCAGCCCCCCGGGGGGGGTCTATGGCTACACCTTC